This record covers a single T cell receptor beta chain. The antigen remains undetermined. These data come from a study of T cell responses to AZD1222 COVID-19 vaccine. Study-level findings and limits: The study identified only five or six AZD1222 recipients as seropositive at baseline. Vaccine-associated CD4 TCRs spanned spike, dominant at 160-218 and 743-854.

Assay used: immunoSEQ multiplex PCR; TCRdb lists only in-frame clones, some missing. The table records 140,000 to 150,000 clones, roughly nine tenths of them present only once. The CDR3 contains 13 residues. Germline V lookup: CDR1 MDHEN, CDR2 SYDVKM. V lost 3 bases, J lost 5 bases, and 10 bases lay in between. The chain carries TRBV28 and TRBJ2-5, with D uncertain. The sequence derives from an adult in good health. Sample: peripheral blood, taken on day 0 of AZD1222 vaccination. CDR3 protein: CASSLMVPETQYF. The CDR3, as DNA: TGTGCCAGCAGTTTGATGGTTCCGGAGACCCAGTACTTC.